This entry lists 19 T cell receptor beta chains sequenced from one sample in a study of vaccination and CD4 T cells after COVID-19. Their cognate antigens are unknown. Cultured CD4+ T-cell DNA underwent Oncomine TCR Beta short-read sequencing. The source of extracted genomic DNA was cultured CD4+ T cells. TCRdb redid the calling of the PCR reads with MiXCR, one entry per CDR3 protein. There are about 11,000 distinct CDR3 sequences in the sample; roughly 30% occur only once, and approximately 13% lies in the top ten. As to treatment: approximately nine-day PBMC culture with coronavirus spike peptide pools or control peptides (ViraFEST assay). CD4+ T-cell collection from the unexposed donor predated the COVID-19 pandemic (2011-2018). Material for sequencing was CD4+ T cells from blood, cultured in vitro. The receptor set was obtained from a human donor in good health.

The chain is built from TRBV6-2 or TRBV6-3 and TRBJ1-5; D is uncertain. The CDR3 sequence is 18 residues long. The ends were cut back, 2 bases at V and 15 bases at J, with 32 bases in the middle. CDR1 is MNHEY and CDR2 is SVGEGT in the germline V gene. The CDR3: CASSYGSNQPQPPQHRHF. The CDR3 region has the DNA TGTGCCAGCAGTTACGGTAGCAATCAGCCCCAGCCCCCCCAGCATCGGCATTTT.

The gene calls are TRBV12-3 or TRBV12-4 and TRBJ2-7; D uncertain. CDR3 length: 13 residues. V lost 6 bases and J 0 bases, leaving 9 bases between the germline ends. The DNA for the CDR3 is TGTGCCAGCAGGGGCAAGAGCTCCTACGAGCAGTACTTC. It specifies CASRGKSSYEQYF.

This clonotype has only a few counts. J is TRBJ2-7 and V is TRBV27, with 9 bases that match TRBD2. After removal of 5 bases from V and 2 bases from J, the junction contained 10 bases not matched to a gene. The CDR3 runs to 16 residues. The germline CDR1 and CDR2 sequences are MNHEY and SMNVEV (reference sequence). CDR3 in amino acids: CASSLTGTSLTYEQYF. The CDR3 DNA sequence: TGTGCCAGCAGTCTTACCGGGACTAGCCTAACCTACGAGCAGTACTTC.

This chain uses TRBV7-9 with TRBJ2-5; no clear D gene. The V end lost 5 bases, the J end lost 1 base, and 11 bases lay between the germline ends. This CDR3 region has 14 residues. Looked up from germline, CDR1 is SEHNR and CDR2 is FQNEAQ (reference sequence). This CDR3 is CASSLREAQETQYF. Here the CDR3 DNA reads TGTGCCAGCAGCCTCCGAGAGGCCCAAGAGACCCAGTACTTC.

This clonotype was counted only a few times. CDR3 residues: CASSYGFPLANYGYTF. The DNA for the CDR3 is TGTGCCAGCAGTTACGGCTTCCCATTAGCTAACTATGGCTACACCTTC. This chain uses TRBV6-5 with TRBJ1-2, with D unresolved. Germline V gene data show CDR1 as MNHEY and CDR2 as SVGAGI. Trimming left V 2 bases short and J 0 bases short, with 13 bases between. This CDR3 region has 16 residues.

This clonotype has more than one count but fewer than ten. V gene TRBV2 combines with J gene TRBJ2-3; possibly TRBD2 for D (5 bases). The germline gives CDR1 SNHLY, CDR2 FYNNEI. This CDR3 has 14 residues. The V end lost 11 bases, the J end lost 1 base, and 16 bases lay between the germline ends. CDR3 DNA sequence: TGTGCCCCCTCAACAGCGGAACGCACAGATACGCAGTATTTT. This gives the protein CAPSTAERTDTQYF.

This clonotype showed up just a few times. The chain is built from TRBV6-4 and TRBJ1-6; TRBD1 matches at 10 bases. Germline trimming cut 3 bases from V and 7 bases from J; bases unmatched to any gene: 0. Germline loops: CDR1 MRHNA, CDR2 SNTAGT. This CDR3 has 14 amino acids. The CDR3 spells CASSEGQGNSPLHF. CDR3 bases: TGTGCCAGCAGTGAGGGACAGGGGAATTCACCCCTCCACTTT.

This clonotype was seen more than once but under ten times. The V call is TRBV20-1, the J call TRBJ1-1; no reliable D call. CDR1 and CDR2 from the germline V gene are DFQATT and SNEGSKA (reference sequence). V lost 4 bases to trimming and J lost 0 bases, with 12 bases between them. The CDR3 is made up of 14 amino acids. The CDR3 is CSAIRQPMNTEAFF. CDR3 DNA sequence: TGCAGTGCTATACGTCAGCCTATGAACACTGAAGCTTTCTTT.

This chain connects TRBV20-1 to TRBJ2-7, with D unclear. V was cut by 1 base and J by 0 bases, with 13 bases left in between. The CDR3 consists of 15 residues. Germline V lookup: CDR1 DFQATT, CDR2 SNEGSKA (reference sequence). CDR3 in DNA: TGCAGTGCTAGAGTTGTCAGACCCAGCTCCTACGAGCAGTACTTC. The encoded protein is CSARVVRPSSYEQYF.

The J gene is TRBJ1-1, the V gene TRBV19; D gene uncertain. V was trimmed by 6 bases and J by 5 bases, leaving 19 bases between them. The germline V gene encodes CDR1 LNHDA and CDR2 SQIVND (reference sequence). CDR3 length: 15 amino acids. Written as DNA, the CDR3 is TGTGCCAGTAGCGCCGGGTCGGCGGGCGAGACTGAAGCTTTCTTT. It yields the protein CASSAGSAGETEAFF. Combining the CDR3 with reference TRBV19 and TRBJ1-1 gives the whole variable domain DGGITQSPKYLFRKEGQNVTLSCEQNLNHDAMYWYRQDPGQGLRLIYYSQIVNDFQKGDIAEGYSVSREKKESFPLTVTSAQKNPTAFYLCASSAGSAGETEAFFGQGTRLTVV.

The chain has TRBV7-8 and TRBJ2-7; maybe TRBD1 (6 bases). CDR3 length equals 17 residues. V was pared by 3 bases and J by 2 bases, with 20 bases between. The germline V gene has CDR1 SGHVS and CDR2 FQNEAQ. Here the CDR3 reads CASSFFPRGSGPYEQYF. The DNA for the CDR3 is TGTGCCAGCAGCTTTTTTCCCAGGGGATCGGGCCCCTACGAGCAGTACTTC.

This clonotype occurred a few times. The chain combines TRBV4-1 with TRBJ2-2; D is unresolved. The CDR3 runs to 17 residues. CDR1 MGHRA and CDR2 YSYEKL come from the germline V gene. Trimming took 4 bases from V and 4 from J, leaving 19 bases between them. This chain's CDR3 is CASSLRPAKVGTGELFF. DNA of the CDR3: TGCGCCAGCAGCCTCAGACCAGCGAAGGTTGGCACCGGGGAGCTGTTTTTT.

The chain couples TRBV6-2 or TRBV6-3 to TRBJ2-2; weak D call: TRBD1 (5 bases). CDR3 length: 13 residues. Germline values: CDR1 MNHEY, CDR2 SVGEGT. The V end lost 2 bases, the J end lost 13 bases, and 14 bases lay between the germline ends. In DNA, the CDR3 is TGTGCCAGCAGTTACGAAGGTGGTGACAGGCTGTTTTTT. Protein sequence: CASSYEGGDRLFF.

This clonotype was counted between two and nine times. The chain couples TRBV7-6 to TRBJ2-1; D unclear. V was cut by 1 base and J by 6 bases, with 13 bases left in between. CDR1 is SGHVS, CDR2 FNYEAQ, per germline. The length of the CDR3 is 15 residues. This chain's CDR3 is CASSLVGSTGNEQFF. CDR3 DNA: TGTGCCAGCAGCTTAGTAGGGTCAACTGGCAATGAGCAGTTCTTC.

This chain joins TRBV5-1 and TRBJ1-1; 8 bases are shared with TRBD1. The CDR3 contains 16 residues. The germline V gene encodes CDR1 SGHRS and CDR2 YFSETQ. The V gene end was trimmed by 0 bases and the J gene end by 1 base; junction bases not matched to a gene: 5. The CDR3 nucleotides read TGCGCCAGCAGCTTGGCCAGGGGGCTTAGGAACACTGAAGCTTTCTTT. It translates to CASSLARGLRNTEAFF. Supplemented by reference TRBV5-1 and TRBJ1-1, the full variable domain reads KAGVTQTPRYLIKTRGQQVTLSCSPISGHRSVSWYQQTPGQGLQFLFEYFSETQRNKGNFPGRFSGRQFSNSRSEMNVSTLELGDSALYLCASSLARGLRNTEAFFGQGTRLTVV.

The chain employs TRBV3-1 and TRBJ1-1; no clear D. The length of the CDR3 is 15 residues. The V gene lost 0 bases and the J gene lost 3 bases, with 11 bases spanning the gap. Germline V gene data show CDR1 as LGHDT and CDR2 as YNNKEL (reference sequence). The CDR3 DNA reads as TGTGCCAGCAGCCAAGACGCTAGGGCGTACACTGAAGCTTTCTTT. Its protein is CASSQDARAYTEAFF. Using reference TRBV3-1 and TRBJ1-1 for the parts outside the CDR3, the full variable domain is DTAVSQTPKYLVTQMGNDKSIKCEQNLGHDTMYWYKQDSKKFLKIMFSYNNKELIINETVPNRFSPKSPDKAHLNLHINSLELGDSAVYFCASSQDARAYTEAFFGQGTRLTVV.

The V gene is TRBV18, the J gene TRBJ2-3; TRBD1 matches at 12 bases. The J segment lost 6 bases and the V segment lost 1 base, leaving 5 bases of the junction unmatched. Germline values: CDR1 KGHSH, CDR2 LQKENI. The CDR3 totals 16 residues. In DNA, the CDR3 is TGTGCCAGCTCACCACTGGGACAGGGGGCAGCGGATACGCAGTATTTT. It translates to CASSPLGQGAADTQYF.

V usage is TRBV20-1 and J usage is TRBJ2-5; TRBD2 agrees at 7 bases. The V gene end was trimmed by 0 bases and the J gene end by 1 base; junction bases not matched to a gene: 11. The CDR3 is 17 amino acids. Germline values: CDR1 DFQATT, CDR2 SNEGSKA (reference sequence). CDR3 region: CSARDWARAGLQETQYF. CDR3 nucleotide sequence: TGCAGTGCTAGAGATTGGGCCCGAGCGGGACTCCAAGAGACCCAGTACTTC.

DNA for the CDR3: TGTGCCAGCAGCTCCTCAGGGGGTATGTACGAGCAGTACTTC. Its protein product is CASSSSGGMYEQYF. This chain connects TRBV11-3 to TRBJ2-7, with 7 bases lining up with TRBD1. The ends lost 4 bases at V and 4 bases at J; junction bases unmatched: 7. This CDR3 has 14 amino acids. Looked up from germline, CDR1 is SGHNT and CDR2 is YENEEA.